This T cell receptor (beta chain) is drawn from a study of blood T cell repertoires in COVID-19. For the study at large: PBMCs, B-cell-depleted T cells, or T cells provided the cDNA or gDNA that made up the material.

Ages ranged from about 18 to 89 years, with residence in about 24 US areas. Participants were placed into cohorts based on the clinical history they reported. There are 15 residues in the CDR3. V was clipped by 1 base and J by 9 bases; unmatched bases: 6. Germline values: CDR1 MNHNS, CDR2 SASEGT. In the original workflow: How many nucleated cells were present was estimated from reference gene primer amplification. Data came from immunoSEQ multiplex PCR; TCRdb stores just in-frame clones and leaves some out. V and J calls and clone size are copied from that table; D and trimming were computed from the DNA. The data contain around 160,000 clones, about four fifths of them singletons.

This chain joins TRBV6-1 and TRBJ1-6; 7 bases match TRBD1. The sequenced sample consisted of PBMCs or T cells enriched from blood (not recorded which). This receptor was obtained from a woman in her sixties who had recovered from COVID-19. The CDR3, as DNA: TGTGCCAGCAGTGAAGGACAGGGAGGTGGTTCACCCCTCCACTTT. Protein product: CASSEGQGGGSPLHF.